Below are 9 T cell receptor beta chains sequenced from a single sample in a study of CD8 T cells in Susac syndrome. Reverse transcription of about 0.5 to 1 ug RNA was carried out with random hexamers. TCRdb reanalysed the immunoSEQ multiplex PCR reads using MiXCR and keeps one entry per CDR3 protein. The sample contains approximately 120,000 distinct CDR3 sequences, more than 85% of which appear only once. Input material: CD8+ T cells from PBMCs. Receptors originate from a human donor with multiple sclerosis.

V is TRBV11-2 and J is TRBJ2-7; TRBD2 matches at 12 bases. V was clipped by 4 bases and J by 0 bases; unmatched bases: 7. The CDR3 has 17 amino acids. Germline lookup yields CDR1 SGHAT and CDR2 FQNNGV. The CDR3 DNA reads as TGTGCCAGCAGCTCCCCGACTAGCGGGGGCCTCTCCTACGAGCAGTACTTC. Its protein is CASSSPTSGGLSYEQYF.

The J gene is TRBJ2-7, the V gene TRBV6-5, with D uncertain. CDR3 length: 15 residues. The germline V and J ends were trimmed by 6 bases and 3 bases, with 18 bases remaining between them. CDR1 is MNHEY and CDR2 is SVGAGI in the germline V gene. CDR3 amino acids: CASRAYTGSGYEQYV. In DNA form, the CDR3 reads TGTGCCAGCAGAGCTTACACTGGGTCGGGCTACGAGCAGTACGTC.

The chain has TRBV12-3 or TRBV12-4 and TRBJ2-3; 14 nucleotides match TRBD2. The CDR3 runs 17 residues. V trimming: 6 bases; J trimming: 3 bases; junction bases outside the gene matches: 8. The DNA of the CDR3 is TGTGCCAGCAGGGAAGGGACTAGCGGGAGTAGAACAGATACGCAGTATTTT. Translated: CASREGTSGSRTDTQYF.

The chain employs TRBV12-5 and TRBJ2-1; D is perhaps TRBD2 (6 bases). Between the trimmed V and J ends, which lost 2 bases and 5 bases, there was a span of 13 bases. There are 15 residues in the CDR3. CDR1 LGHNT and CDR2 FRNRAP come from the germline V gene. The DNA of the CDR3 is TGTGCTAGTGGTTTGCCTAGGATAGCGGACAATGAGCAGTTCTTC. It encodes CASGLPRIADNEQFF.

The genes are TRBV5-1 and TRBJ1-1; TRBD1 might be the D (6 bases). CDR3 length: 14 residues. Germline loops: CDR1 SGHRS, CDR2 YFSETQ. V dropped 4 bases and J dropped 6 bases, with 16 bases sitting between them. CDR3 in amino acids: CASSLTQGGAEAFF. CDR3 bases: TGCGCCAGCAGCCTCACACAGGGTGGTGCTGAAGCTTTCTTT.

The chain joins TRBV11-2 to TRBJ2-1, with TRBD1 matching 7 bases. CDR1 is SGHAT, CDR2 FQNNGV, per germline. J was trimmed by 7 bases and V by 6 bases; bases with no gene match: 6. The CDR3 contains 13 residues. This CDR3 reads CASSHGTANEQFF. The CDR3 DNA sequence: TGTGCCAGCAGTCATGGGACAGCGAATGAGCAGTTCTTC.

The chain carries TRBV6-6 and TRBJ2-7, with TRBD1 identical over 7 bases. The CDR3 runs 15 residues. Germline CDR1 MNHNY, CDR2 SVGAGI (reference sequence). Here the CDR3 DNA reads TGCGCCAGCAGTCCAACAGGGGTTCTCACCTACGAGCAGTACGTC. The encoded protein is CASSPTGVLTYEQYV.

This clonotype was picked up a small number of times. J is TRBJ1-2 and V is TRBV27, with 7 bases matching TRBD1. V was clipped by 5 bases and J by 2 bases; unmatched bases: 2. Germline assignment: CDR1 MNHEY and CDR2 SMNVEV (reference sequence). This CDR3 has 13 residues. The CDR3 DNA reads TGTGCCAGCAGTCCGGGACAGAACTATGGCTACACCTTC. Protein product: CASSPGQNYGYTF.

This rearrangement joins TRBV7-9 to TRBJ2-1; D gene unclear. V was trimmed by 3 bases and J by 9 bases, leaving 18 bases between them. CDR3 size: 15 residues. Germline CDR1 and CDR2: SEHNR and FQNEAQ (reference sequence). The CDR3 DNA reads TGTGCCAGCAGCTTCGGGTCTTTCTTCCCCTCTGAGCAGTTCTTC. Translation gives CASSFGSFFPSEQFF.